Each of the 10 T cell receptor beta chains below was sequenced from the same sample in a study of blood T cell repertoires in COVID-19 (TCRdb year 2020). Receptor libraries were prepared by the immunoSEQ multiplex PCR assay. TCRdb carries this immuneACCESS record with in-frame sequences only. Its versions omit some clonotypes, under half of them owing to an unresolved V gene in the studies checked, with the rest unexplained. Present in this sample are 150,000 or so clones, roughly 83% of which were seen just once. The ten largest clones capture under 9.5% of the sample. The sample was PBMCs or T cells enriched from blood (not recorded which). The receptors shown here come from a man over 45 who had recovered from COVID-19.

Only a few counts were recorded for this clone. The V gene is TRBV11-2, the J gene TRBJ2-7; 8 bases match TRBD1. The CDR3 extends over 16 amino acids. With V trimmed by 0 bases and J by 3 bases, 7 bases remained unmatched. CDR1 and CDR2 from the germline V gene are SGHAT and FQNNGV. CDR3 in DNA: TGTGCCAGCAGCTTAGACCTCCAACAGGGGGTCTACGAGCAGTACTTC. It codes for CASSLDLQQGVYEQYF.

Remarks on this clone: The same CDR3 also results from other DNA sequences found in this sample. The gene calls are TRBV7-9 and TRBJ2-3; 14 bases match TRBD2. Germline CDR1 SEHNR, CDR2 FQNEAQ (reference sequence). CDR3 length equals 18 residues. V was clipped by 1 base and J by 2 bases; unmatched bases: 5. The CDR3 DNA follows: TGTGCCAGCAGCTTAGGACTAGCGGGGGGGCAAAACACAGATACGCAGTATTTT. Translating it yields CASSLGLAGGQNTDTQYF.

This clone was seen once. The V gene is TRBV5-4, the J gene TRBJ1-2; a weak D match, TRBD1 (5 bases). This CDR3 has 12 residues. Germline CDR1 reads SGHNT; CDR2 reads YYREEE (reference sequence). Trimming took off 4 bases at V and 3 bases at J, with 7 bases between the two ends. The CDR3: CASSGGDYGYTF. The CDR3 DNA is TGTGCCAGCAGCGGGGGGGACTATGGCTACACCTTC. The variable domain in full, with the rest retrieved from reference TRBV5-4 and TRBJ1-2, is ETGVTQSPTHLIKTRGQQVTLRCSSQSGHNTVSWYQQALGQGPQFIFQYYREEENGRGNFPPRFSGLQFPNYSSELNVNALELDDSALYLCASSGGDYGYTFGSGTRLTVV.

The chain links TRBV5-1 to TRBJ1-1; TRBD1 matches 7 bases. The CDR3 runs to 15 residues. With V trimmed by 1 base and J by 0 bases, 3 bases remained unmatched. Germline V CDR1 and CDR2: SGHRS, YFSETQ. CDR3 residues: CASSLRGTVNTEAFF. The CDR3 region has the DNA TGCGCCAGCAGCTTGAGGGGGACAGTGAACACTGAAGCTTTCTTT.

The V gene is TRBV18, the J gene TRBJ1-6; TRBD1 is a possible D gene (6 bases). V lost 0 bases to trimming and J lost 9 bases, with 15 bases between them. The CDR3 spans 16 residues. Germline V lookup: CDR1 KGHSH, CDR2 LQKENI. CDR3 DNA sequence: TGTGCCAGCTCACCACCGAATAGGGGGACGGGTTCACCCCTCCACTTT. It specifies CASSPPNRGTGSPLHF.

This clone was counted ten times or more. CDR3 coding DNA: TGTGCCAGCAGCTCCCGACAGGGGGGCACTGAAGCTTTCTTT. Amino acids: CASSSRQGGTEAFF. V gene TRBV7-3 combines with J gene TRBJ1-1; 9 positions agree with TRBD1. The V segment lost 4 bases and the J segment 4 bases; nucleotides outside the gene matches: 4. This CDR3 comprises 14 residues. CDR1 is SGHTA, CDR2 FQGTGA, per germline.

The J gene is TRBJ1-1, the V gene TRBV5-6; D perhaps matches TRBD1 (5 bases). The ends were cut back, 1 base at V and 1 base at J, with 14 bases in the middle. CDR3 size: 16 residues. CDR1 and CDR2 (germline): SGHDT, YYEEEE. CDR3 region: CASSLFGRAANTEAFF. The CDR3 nucleotides read TGTGCCAGCAGCTTGTTCGGCAGGGCGGCGAACACTGAAGCTTTCTTT.

This clone has more than one count but fewer than ten. The sample has other DNA sequences that encode this CDR3 too. The chain links TRBV15 to TRBJ2-7, with D possibly matching TRBD1 (6 bases). This CDR3 has 14 residues. The ends were cut back, 1 base at V and 0 bases at J, with 7 bases in the middle. Per the germline V gene, CDR1 is LNHNV and CDR2 is YYDKDF (reference sequence). Here the CDR3 DNA reads TGTGCCACCAGCAGAGGGGACATCTCCTACGAGCAGTACTTC. Amino acids: CATSRGDISYEQYF. The full variable domain, in which reference TRBV15 and TRBJ2-7 provide the parts outside the CDR3, is DAMVIQNPRYQVTQFGKPVTLSCSQTLNHNVMYWYQQKSSQAPKLLFHYYDKDFNNEADTPDNFQSRRPNTSFCFLDIRSPGLGDTAMYLCATSRGDISYEQYFGPGTRLTVT.

The chain uses TRBV2 and TRBJ2-2; TRBD2 agrees at 7 bases. Germline V lookup: CDR1 SNHLY, CDR2 FYNNEI. The V gene end was trimmed by 3 bases and the J gene end by 7 bases; junction bases not matched to a gene: 2. This CDR3 is 13 amino acids long. The CDR3 sequence is CASSEGGHGELFF. In nucleotides, the CDR3 is TGTGCCAGCAGTGAGGGAGGGCACGGGGAGCTGTTTTTT.

This sequence joins TRBV6-5 and TRBJ1-5; D perhaps matches TRBD1 (6 bases). Between the trimmed V and J ends, which lost 5 bases and 11 bases, there was a span of 22 bases. Germline CDR1 MNHEY, CDR2 SVGAGI. The CDR3 is made up of 15 amino acids. The chain's CDR3 is CASSPGGGGPPSQHF. CDR3 nucleotides: TGTGCCAGCAGTCCCGGCGGCGGGGGCCCTCCGTCCCAGCATTTT.